These 3 T cell receptor beta chains share one sample of origin, sequenced in a study of T cell responses to AZD1222 COVID-19 vaccine. Profiling relied on immunoSEQ multiplex PCR, and the TCRdb table lists in-frame clones only, not all of them. Of 90,000 to 150,000 clones listed, 88% are singletons. Sequences were derived from peripheral blood, sampled on day 0 of AZD1222 vaccination. Source of these receptors: an adult in good health.

This sequence joins TRBV3-1 (or the pseudogene TRBV3-2) and TRBJ2-7; D possibly uses TRBD1 or TRBD2 (5 bases each). Germline V CDR1 and CDR2: LGHDT, YNNKEL (reference sequence). The CDR3 runs 16 residues. V lost 1 base and J lost 5, with 18 bases in between. The chain's CDR3 is CASSQAGSGTGHEQYF. CDR3 bases: TGTGCCAGCAGCCAAGCGGGATCTGGCACAGGACACGAGCAGTACTTC.

In nucleotides, the CDR3 is TGCGCCAGCAGCTTGTTTGGGGATACAACTCCTGAAGCTTTCTTT. Translation: CASSLFGDTTPEAFF. The chain links TRBV5-1 to TRBJ1-1; no clear D. Germline V gives CDR1 SGHRS, CDR2 YFSETQ. V was clipped by 1 base and J by 6 bases, with 16 bases between them. The CDR3 spans 15 residues.

This clone was seen once. V gene TRBV7-6 combines with J gene TRBJ2-1, with D unclear. The CDR3 runs to 11 residues. Germline lookup yields CDR1 SGHVS and CDR2 FNYEAQ. V lost 5 bases to trimming and J lost 5 bases, with 4 bases between them. CDR3 DNA: TGTGCCAGCAGCCTCAACAATGAGCAGTTCTTC. Its translation is CASSLNNEQFF.